The rows below give T cell receptor beta chains drawn from one sample of a study of read filtering for tumor transcriptome and immune sequencing. Via MiXCR, TCRdb re-called the reads, giving one row per CDR3 protein. The profile shows some 120,000 distinct CDR3 sequences, 10% to 15% of them singletons. Sequencing was done on a sample of a population of CD138-negative cells sorted from bone marrow. The receptors were gathered from a donor at least 40 years old with multiple myeloma. The CDR3 runs from the conserved cysteine through the conserved F or W. The D gene is left open where the match is weak. The size field is filled for only some rows; it gives once, few, many or a size class.

V	size	J	D	CDR3	DNA
TRBV5-1	.	TRBJ2-7	TRBD1	CASSVTGGEQYF	TGCGCCAGCAGCGTCACAGGGGGCGAGCAGTACTTC
TRBV12-3/TRBV12-4	many	TRBJ1-5	.	CASSFRGRNQPQHF	TGTGCCAGCAGTTTTCGGGGTAGAAATCAGCCCCAGCATTTT
TRBV7-2	many	TRBJ2-7	TRBD1	CASSQTEPGQVYEQYF	TGTGCCAGCAGCCAAACCGAGCCGGGACAGGTCTACGAGCAGTACTTC
TRBV7-6	many	TRBJ2-2	TRBD1	CASSLRDRNDANTGELFF	TGTGCCAGCAGCCTCCGGGACAGGAACGACGCGAACACCGGGGAGCTGTTTTTT
TRBV2	few	TRBJ2-5	TRBD1	CASGTGREETQYF	TGTGCCAGCGGGACAGGCAGGGAAGAGACCCAGTACTTC
TRBV6-1	.	TRBJ2-2	TRBD2	CASSVRTRSAPRKTGELFF	TGTGCCAGCAGTGTGAGGACTAGAAGCGCCCCGCGGAAAACCGGGGAGCTGTTTTTT
TRBV5-1	many	TRBJ2-1	TRBD2	CASSLELAGVDEQFF	TGCGCCAGCAGCTTGGAGCTAGCGGGAGTGGATGAGCAGTTCTTC
TRBV5-4	.	TRBJ2-7	TRBD2	CASSPGTSDEQYF	TGTGCCAGCAGCCCCGGGACTAGTGACGAGCAGTACTTC
TRBV5-1	.	TRBJ1-1	TRBD1	CASSERTGADTEAFF	TGCGCCAGCAGCGAGCGTACAGGGGCGGACACTGAAGCTTTCTTT
TRBV12-3/TRBV12-4	many	TRBJ1-1	.	CASTRPGRANTEAFF	TGTGCCAGCACCCGTCCAGGGCGGGCTAACACTGAAGCTTTCTTT
TRBV5-1	many	TRBJ2-1	TRBD2	CASSLAGLSSYNEQFF	TGCGCCAGCAGCTTAGCGGGGTTAAGCTCCTACAATGAGCAGTTCTTC
TRBV6-5	few	TRBJ2-1	.	CASTGGGYDEQFF	TGTGCCAGCACGGGAGGGGGCTACGATGAGCAGTTCTTC
TRBV3-1	many	TRBJ1-3	.	CASSQMGTSGNTIYF	TGTGCCAGCAGCCAAATGGGGACCTCTGGAAACACCATATATTTT
TRBV6-1	many	TRBJ1-5	.	CASGPGTYSNQPQHF	TGTGCCAGCGGGCCAGGGACATATAGCAATCAGCCCCAGCATTTT
TRBV2	.	TRBJ2-6	.	CARRGTGANVLTF	TGTGCCAGGCGCGGAACTGGGGCCAACGTCCTGACTTTC
TRBV28	many	TRBJ2-7	.	CASTLRGGRAYEQYF	TGTGCCAGCACCCTCCGGGGAGGACGCGCCTACGAGCAGTACTTC
TRBV7-9	many	TRBJ1-1	.	CASSGTDSYNTEAFF	TGTGCCAGCAGCGGGACGGACAGTTATAACACTGAAGCTTTCTTT
TRBV5-4	few	TRBJ2-5	TRBD2	CASSAPHSGSQETQYF	TGTGCCAGCAGCGCTCCTCATAGCGGGAGCCAAGAGACCCAGTACTTC
TRBV6-5	few	TRBJ2-5	TRBD2	CASSEAGHIAGFGLSGTQYF	TGTGCCAGCAGTGAAGCGGGACACATAGCGGGGTTTGGCCTAAGTGGGACCCAGTACTTC
TRBV3-1	few	TRBJ2-7	.	CASSQTTGLAYEQYF	TGTGCCAGCAGCCAAACGACCGGACTCGCCTACGAGCAGTACTTC